This T cell receptor (beta chain) emerged from a study of control samples from healthy donors and cancer patients. There are 11 residues in the CDR3. Trimming stripped 5 bases from V and 5 bases from J, with 9 bases between. Germline V gene lookup returns CDR1 SQVTM and CDR2 ANQGSEA. Profiled with immunoSEQ multiplex PCR; TCRdb holds only in-frame clones, not every one. This sample yields about 150,000 clones, of which 94% are seen a single time; more than 1.1% belongs to the top ten. Sequenced sample: blood. The chain combines TRBV29-1 with TRBJ1-2; D unclear. This sequence was found in a woman aged 18-29 years in good health. The CDR3 protein is CSVREGYGYTF. CDR3 DNA sequence: TGCAGCGTTAGGGAAGGGTATGGCTACACCTTC.